This T cell receptor (beta chain) was recorded in a study of cytomegalovirus exposure and HLA in healthy donors. Regarding the study as a whole: An analysis that came later showed most CMV-associated TCR beta chains appearing HLA-restricted. For most TCR beta V segments, an earlier analysis put the productive rate at about 87% or about 30% of the time. The number of N-insertions in an Asian-associated ancestry cluster was reportedly below the 666-donor mean in a later analysis.

Germline V gene lookup returns CDR1 WNHNN and CDR2 SYGVQD (reference sequence). This CDR3 is built from 13 residues. Trimming took off 3 bases at V and 9 bases at J, with 12 bases between the two ends. Details on this clone: Its matching antigen is unknown.

The PCR used 60 Vbeta and 13 Jbeta primers. Only in-frame clones appear in the TCRdb table, and some are missing; sequencing was by immunoSEQ multiplex PCR. The table includes approximately 140,000 clones, over 70% detected once. The sequence came from a woman aged 35 to 49 in good health and CMV-seropositive. This chain links TRBV10-1 with TRBJ1-5; D is unresolved. Sequencing was performed on PBMCs. This CDR3 reads CASSDPRGLPQHF. In DNA form, the CDR3 reads TGCGCCAGCAGTGACCCACGCGGGTTGCCCCAGCATTTT.